This T cell receptor beta chain was obtained from a study of vaccination and CD4 T cells after COVID-19. Study-wide context: Each convalescent patient was PCR positive for SARS-CoV-2 on nasal swab; eight to ten cases were mild and one severe. A median of roughly 72 days (range 14 to 241) separated dose two from the taking of post-vaccine samples.

Details on this clonotype: Its antigen is undetermined.

V was pared by 0 bases and J by 6 bases, with 13 bases between. The CDR3 totals 15 residues. Germline CDR1 SGHDT, CDR2 YYEEEE. Treatment defined: roughly ten-day PBMC culture with coronavirus spike peptide pools or control peptides (ViraFEST assay). Oncomine TCR Beta short-read sequencing was applied to DNA from cultured CD4+ T cells. Scientists extracted genomic DNA from CD4+ T cells grown in culture. TCRdb ran MiXCR on the PCR reads and lists one entry per CDR3 protein. The sample lists over 3,500 distinct CDR3 sequences, roughly 19% occurring once. Sequences were obtained from CD4+ T cells from blood, cultured in vitro. The chain carries TRBV5-6 and TRBJ1-5, with D perhaps matching TRBD1 (5 bases). The clonotype was recovered from a human donor who had recovered from COVID-19. CDR3 coding DNA: TGTGCCAGCAGCTTGGCCCCCGGGGACGGTCAGCCCCAGCATTTT. The encoded protein is CASSLAPGDGQPQHF.